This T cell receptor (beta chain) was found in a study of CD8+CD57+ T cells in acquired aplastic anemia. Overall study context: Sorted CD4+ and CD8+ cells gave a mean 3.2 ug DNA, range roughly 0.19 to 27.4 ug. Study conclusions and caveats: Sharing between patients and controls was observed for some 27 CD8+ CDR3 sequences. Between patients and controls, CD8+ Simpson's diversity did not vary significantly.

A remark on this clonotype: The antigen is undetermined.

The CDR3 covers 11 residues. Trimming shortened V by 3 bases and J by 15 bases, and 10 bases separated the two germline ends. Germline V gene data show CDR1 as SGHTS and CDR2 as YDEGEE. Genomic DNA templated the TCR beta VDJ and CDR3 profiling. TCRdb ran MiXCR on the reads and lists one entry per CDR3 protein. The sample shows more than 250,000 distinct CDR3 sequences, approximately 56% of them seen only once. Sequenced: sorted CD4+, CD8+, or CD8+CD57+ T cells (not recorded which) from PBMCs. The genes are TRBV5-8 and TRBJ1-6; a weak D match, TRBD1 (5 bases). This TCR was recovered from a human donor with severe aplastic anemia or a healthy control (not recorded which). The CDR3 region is CASSSTRGLHF. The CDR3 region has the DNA TGTGCCAGCAGCTCTACAAGGGGCCTCCACTTT.